The 22 T cell receptor beta chains reported below all come from one sample, sequenced in a study of blood T cells in healthy people across ages. For the second PCR, which ran for roughly 6 to 12 cycles, a sample-barcoded 5' primer and a J-beta primer mix were used. A single record per CDR3 protein comes from TCRdb applying MiXCR to the 5' RACE reads. The sample yields about 1.8 million distinct CDR3 sequences, around half seen once. The sample comprised blood. The receptors stem from a woman aged 40 to 49 in good health.

This clonotype was detected a few times. The rearrangement joins TRBV7-9 to TRBJ2-1, with TRBD1 matching 9 bases. Germline V CDR1 and CDR2: SEHNR, FQNEAQ (reference sequence). V lost 8 bases to trimming and J lost 8 bases; unmatched junction nucleotides: 13. The CDR3 is made up of 15 amino acids. CDR3 loop: CASAHRDRAIDEQFF. The CDR3 region has the DNA TGTGCCAGCGCGCACAGGGACAGGGCCATCGATGAGCAGTTCTTC.

V usage is TRBV10-3 and J usage is TRBJ1-5; tentative D call: TRBD1 (6 bases). V was shortened by 11 bases and J by 4 bases, with 15 bases between the two germline ends. CDR3 length: 13 amino acids. CDR1 and CDR2 from the germline V gene are ENHRY and SYGVKD. In nucleotides, the CDR3 is TGTGCCGCAGGGGAAGGGGCTAATCAGCCCCAGCATTTT. Translated, it gives CAAGEGANQPQHF.

The chain is built from TRBV7-2 and TRBJ2-5; 7 bases agree with TRBD2. From germline, CDR1 is SGHTA and CDR2 FQGNSA. The CDR3 runs 17 residues. With V trimmed by 1 base and J by 1 base, 9 bases remained unmatched. CDR3 in DNA: TGTGCCAGCAGCTTAGAAAGGGGAGGGTTACGCCAAGAGACCCAGTACTTC. The encoded protein is CASSLERGGLRQETQYF.

This sequence joins TRBV24-1 and TRBJ2-7, with 8 nucleotides matching TRBD2. With V trimmed by 2 bases and J by 3 bases, 8 bases remained unmatched. There are 16 residues in the CDR3. From germline, CDR1 is KGHDR and CDR2 SFDVKD. The CDR3 protein is CATSDSGRGALYEQYF. The CDR3 DNA is TGTGCCACCAGTGATTCAGGGCGGGGGGCCCTCTACGAGCAGTACTTC.

The CDR3: CASSTLTGAEQRELFF. The CDR3 bases are TGCGCCAGCAGCACCCTAACAGGCGCTGAACAGCGGGAGCTGTTTTTT. The chain has TRBV5-1 and TRBJ2-2; D is perhaps TRBD1 (5 bases). Germline V gives CDR1 SGHRS, CDR2 YFSETQ. Trimming removed 4 bases at V and 9 bases at J, with 22 bases between. The CDR3 is 16 residues long. Together with reference TRBV5-1 and TRBJ2-2, the CDR3 gives the full variable domain: KAGVTQTPRYLIKTRGQQVTLSCSPISGHRSVSWYQQTPGQGLQFLFEYFSETQRNKGNFPGRFSGRQFSNSRSEMNVSTLELGDSALYLCASSTLTGAEQRELFFGEGSRLTVL.

This clonotype was observed a few times. The chain recombines TRBV2 with TRBJ2-7; tentative D call: TRBD2 (6 bases). The germline CDR1 and CDR2 sequences are SNHLY and FYNNEI. CDR3 length: 15 amino acids. V was pared by 6 bases and J by 3 bases, with 18 bases between. CDR3 loop: CASREGPGHYYEQYF. The CDR3 bases are TGTGCCAGCAGGGAGGGGCCAGGGCACTACTACGAGCAGTACTTC.

Only a few counts were recorded for this clonotype. The J gene is TRBJ2-1, the V gene TRBV29-1; 11 bases agree with TRBD2. This CDR3 is 17 amino acids long. CDR1 and CDR2 (germline): SQVTM, ANQGSEA. The V gene end was trimmed by 7 bases and the J gene end by 0 bases; junction bases not matched to a gene: 11. CDR3 nucleotides: TGCAGCGCCGAGGGGGTAGCGGGGGGGAGCTCCTACAATGAGCAGTTCTTC. This codes for CSAEGVAGGSSYNEQFF.

The chain uses TRBV20-1 and TRBJ2-1, with 9 bases aligning to TRBD2. Germline V CDR1 and CDR2: DFQATT, SNEGSKA (reference sequence). The CDR3 spans 15 residues. Trimming removed 2 bases from V and 0 bases from J; junction bases left unmatched: 2. The CDR3: CSARKLAGSYNEQFF. CDR3 in DNA: TGCAGTGCTAGAAAACTAGCGGGCTCCTACAATGAGCAGTTCTTC.

The chain recombines TRBV7-2 with TRBJ2-5, with D possibly TRBD1 on 5 matching bases. This CDR3 spans 12 amino acids. V dropped 4 bases and J dropped 8 bases, with 11 bases sitting between them. The germline gives CDR1 SGHTA, CDR2 FQGNSA. CDR3: CASSSNRLTQYF. The CDR3 bases are TGTGCCAGCAGCTCCAACAGGCTAACCCAGTACTTC.

The chain combines TRBV15 with TRBJ2-3; D assignment may be TRBD1 or TRBD2 (5 bases each). CDR3 length: 12 residues. The ends were cut back, 10 bases at V and 2 bases at J, with 10 bases in the middle. Germline CDR1 is LNHNV and CDR2 is YYDKDF (reference sequence). CDR3 in amino acids: CAIGTDTDTQYF. CDR3 DNA: TGTGCCATCGGGACGGACACAGATACGCAGTATTTT.

This clonotype has more than one count but fewer than ten. The chain couples TRBV5-1 to TRBJ2-3, with D hard to call. Germline CDR1 reads SGHRS; CDR2 reads YFSETQ. Between the trimmed V and J ends, which lost 5 bases and 0 bases, there was a span of 10 bases. The CDR3 has 14 amino acids. The CDR3 region has the DNA TGCGCCAGCAGGTTGACATCTAGCACAGATACGCAGTATTTT. Translating it yields CASRLTSSTDTQYF. The entire variable domain, with the rest obtained from reference TRBV5-1 and TRBJ2-3, is as follows: KAGVTQTPRYLIKTRGQQVTLSCSPISGHRSVSWYQQTPGQGLQFLFEYFSETQRNKGNFPGRFSGRQFSNSRSEMNVSTLELGDSALYLCASRLTSSTDTQYFGPGTRLTVL.

This clonotype has just a few counts. The gene calls are TRBV27 and TRBJ1-6, with a possible D match to TRBD1 (5 bases). V was clipped by 5 bases and J by 8 bases, with 7 bases between them. Germline CDR1 MNHEY, CDR2 SMNVEV (reference sequence). CDR3 length: 12 amino acids. In DNA form, the CDR3 reads TGTGCCAGCAGTAAACAGGATTCACCCCTCCACTTT. As protein: CASSKQDSPLHF.

This clonotype was recorded only once. This rearrangement joins TRBV20-1 to TRBJ2-1, with D maybe TRBD1 (6 bases). Trimming removed 3 bases at V and 0 bases at J, with 12 bases between. Germline loops: CDR1 DFQATT, CDR2 SNEGSKA (reference sequence). The CDR3 is made up of 15 amino acids. The CDR3 loop reads CSASPAQGSYNEQFF. For the CDR3, the DNA is TGCAGTGCTAGTCCGGCACAGGGCTCCTACAATGAGCAGTTCTTC.

This clonotype was seen more than once but under ten times. This sequence may be a read error, since a much larger clone differs from it by one base. The V and J genes are TRBV6-6 and TRBJ2-5; 8 bases agree with TRBD2. The CDR3 is 17 residues long. Germline V CDR1 and CDR2: MNHNY, SVGAGI (reference sequence). The ends lost 0 bases at V and 11 bases at J; junction bases unmatched: 17. This CDR3 is CASSYSGARGVYNEQYF. CDR3 coding DNA: TGTGCCAGCAGTTACTCGGGGGCGCGGGGGGTCTACAATGAGCAGTACTTC.

This clonotype showed up just once. The gene calls are TRBV12-3 or TRBV12-4 and TRBJ2-5; TRBD2 might be the D (6 bases). Trimming shortened V by 3 bases and J by 11 bases, and 22 bases separated the two germline ends. The CDR3 sequence is 15 residues long. CDR3 nucleotide sequence: TGTGCCAGCAGTTTGCGGGACCTACTTGGCAATGAGCAGTACTTC. Its protein product is CASSLRDLLGNEQYF.

This clonotype was counted a few times. V is TRBV6-1 and J is TRBJ1-1; the D is unclear. Germline-derived CDR1 and CDR2 are MNHNS and SASEGT. Trimming cost V 6 bases and J 0 bases, with 8 bases left between them. The CDR3 covers 13 residues. CDR3 coding DNA: TGTGCCAGCAGGGGCAGCATGAACACTGAAGCTTTCTTT. Its protein is CASRGSMNTEAFF.

The J gene is TRBJ1-2, the V gene TRBV4-3; 8 nucleotides align to TRBD1. Germline V gives CDR1 LGHNA, CDR2 YSLEER. The CDR3 totals 15 residues. V was clipped by 2 bases and J by 4 bases; unmatched bases: 6. CDR3 nucleotide sequence: TGCGCCAGCAGCCAAATGCGGACAGGGTCCTATGGCTACACCTTC. It yields the protein CASSQMRTGSYGYTF.

This clonotype was recorded a few times. This chain links TRBV29-1 with TRBJ2-7; D tentatively fits TRBD1 or TRBD2 (5 bases each). This CDR3 is built from 14 residues. In germline, CDR1 is SQVTM, CDR2 ANQGSEA. Between the trimmed V and J ends, which lost 4 bases and 3 bases, there was a span of 16 bases. In DNA form, the CDR3 reads TGCAGCGTTGGTGGGGGAAATCCGGGCTACGAGCAGTACTTC. This codes for CSVGGGNPGYEQYF.

The V call is TRBV4-2, the J call TRBJ1-2; 7 bases match TRBD1. The germline CDR1 and CDR2 sequences are LGHNA and YNFKEQ. The length of the CDR3 is 14 residues. J gave up 4 bases and V 7 bases, and 9 bases lay outside the gene matches. The CDR3 DNA reads as TGTGCCAGCAATCCAGGGACAGCCGCCTATGGCTACACCTTC. Translation: CASNPGTAAYGYTF.

The chain is built from TRBV7-6 and TRBJ1-1, with no clear D. CDR1 is SGHVS and CDR2 is FNYEAQ in the germline V gene. The CDR3 covers 12 residues. The V end lost 5 bases, the J end lost 4 bases, and 8 bases lay between the germline ends. This chain's CDR3 is CASSPASTEAFF. As DNA, the CDR3 is TGTGCCAGCAGCCCAGCGAGCACTGAAGCTTTCTTT.

The gene calls are TRBV20-1 and TRBJ2-4; 8 bases line up with TRBD2. CDR3 length equals 13 residues. V lost 4 bases and J lost 9; bases outside the gene matches: 8. Germline-derived CDR1 and CDR2 are DFQATT and SNEGSKA (reference sequence). Here the CDR3 DNA reads TGCAGTGCTAAGGGGACTAGAATCGGCATTCAGTACTTC. Translation: CSAKGTRIGIQYF.

This sequence joins TRBV6-5 and TRBJ1-1, with a weak D call TRBD1 (6 bases). Trimming took off 4 bases at V and 0 bases at J, with 12 bases between the two ends. CDR3 length: 15 amino acids. Germline values: CDR1 MNHEY, CDR2 SVGAGI. In nucleotides, the CDR3 is TGTGCCAGCAGTTCCAGGGGCCTTATGAACACTGAAGCTTTCTTT. Its protein is CASSSRGLMNTEAFF.